Each of the 32 T cell receptor beta chains below was sequenced from the same sample in a study of T cell responses to AZD1222 COVID-19 vaccine (dated by TCRdb to the early 2020s). What this sample's time point label stands for: baseline before first vaccination. The library came from the immunoSEQ multiplex PCR assay. TCRdb limited this immuneACCESS table to in-frame rearrangements with V and J called. A share of clones is missing; checked studies link under half to unresolved V genes, and the rest is unexplained. This sample holds over 100,000 clones; under 90% were observed only once. The top ten constitute around 24% of the sample. Material: peripheral blood, obtained on day 0 of AZD1222 vaccination. The receptor source for this set is an adult in good health.

This rearrangement joins TRBV10-2 to TRBJ2-2; 7 bases align to TRBD2. Germline values: CDR1 WSHSY, CDR2 SAAADI. This CDR3 comprises 14 residues. V was pared by 4 bases and J by 5 bases, with 4 bases of the junction left unmatched. Here the CDR3 reads CASSGTRGTGELFF. In nucleotides, the CDR3 is TGCGCCAGCAGTGGGACTAGAGGAACCGGGGAGCTGTTTTTT.

The gene calls are TRBV15 and TRBJ2-1; no firm D call. Between the trimmed V and J ends, which lost 8 bases and 5 bases, there was a span of 13 bases. The CDR3 spans 13 residues. Per germline, CDR1 LNHNV and CDR2 YYDKDF (reference sequence). The CDR3 DNA follows: TGTGCCACCGGTGGTCGTGGCAACAATGAGCAGTTCTTC. Protein sequence: CATGGRGNNEQFF.

This clone was counted between two and nine times. The J gene is TRBJ1-5, the V gene TRBV7-9; D not resolved. V was trimmed by 3 bases and J by 3 bases, leaving 3 bases between them. Germline lookup yields CDR1 SEHNR and CDR2 FQNEAQ (reference sequence). The CDR3 length is 12 residues. The chain's CDR3 is CASSLDNQPQHF. CDR3 nucleotides: TGTGCCAGCAGCTTGGACAATCAGCCCCAGCATTTT.

This clone was picked up a small number of times. The chain carries TRBV19 and TRBJ1-1; D remains ambiguous. V was clipped by 4 bases and J by 1 base, with 10 bases between them. Germline V gene lookup returns CDR1 LNHDA and CDR2 SQIVND (reference sequence). CDR3 length: 14 amino acids. This chain's CDR3 is CASSKGDKNTEAFF. The CDR3 coding sequence is TGTGCCAGTAGTAAGGGAGACAAGAACACTGAAGCTTTCTTT.

J is TRBJ1-6 and V is TRBV5-6, with TRBD1 as a possible D gene (6 bases). Germline V CDR1 and CDR2: SGHDT, YYEEEE. The V gene lost 6 bases and the J gene lost 2 bases, with 15 bases spanning the gap. This CDR3 has 16 amino acids. In DNA, the CDR3 is TGTGCCAGCAACCCAGCAGGGGCTCCCTATAATTCACCCCTCCACTTT. It yields the protein CASNPAGAPYNSPLHF. Filled out from reference TRBV5-6 and TRBJ1-6, the complete variable domain reads DAGVTQSPTHLIKTRGQQVTLRCSPKSGHDTVSWYQQALGQGPQFIFQYYEEEERQRGNFPDRFSGHQFPNYSSELNVNALLLGDSALYLCASNPAGAPYNSPLHFGNGTRLTVT.

The chain uses TRBV12-3 or TRBV12-4 and TRBJ1-2; D is unclear. The CDR3 has 13 amino acids. With 7 bases removed from V and 2 bases from J, the gap between germline ends came to 11 bases. CDR3 sequence (DNA): TGTGCCAGCACCCCCGCAGCGAACTATGGCTACACCTTC. This translates into CASTPAANYGYTF.

As to this clone: Additional DNA sequences in this sample encode the identical CDR3. The gene calls are TRBV21-1 and TRBJ1-6. TRBV21-1 is shown as a pseudogene. The CDR3 consists of 15 residues. CDR3 coding DNA: TGTGCCCGCAGCCCCCCAGGCCTGGGGGGCTCACCCCTCCACTTT. It specifies CARSPPGLGGSPLHF.

The V call is TRBV7-2, the J call TRBJ2-3; TRBD2 is a possible D gene (5 bases). Germline V gene lookup returns CDR1 SGHTA and CDR2 FQGNSA. The CDR3 consists of 16 residues. Trimming took 9 bases from V and 1 from J, leaving 20 bases between them. DNA of the CDR3: TGTGCCAGTACATACCGAACGGGGTATCGCACAGATACGCAGTATTTT. Translating gives CASTYRTGYRTDTQYF.

The chain joins TRBV3-1 (or the pseudogene TRBV3-2) to TRBJ1-5, with 8 bases identical to TRBD1. Germline V CDR1 and CDR2: LGHDT, YNNKEL (reference sequence). The CDR3 runs 19 residues. V lost 3 bases to trimming and J lost 2 bases; unmatched junction nucleotides: 15. CDR3 sequence (DNA): TGTGCCAGCAGCCAGGACAGGGACCACCTCCGGTGGGGCAATCAGCCCCAGCATTTT. Encoded protein: CASSQDRDHLRWGNQPQHF.

The V gene is TRBV2, the J gene TRBJ1-2; D gene ambiguous. V was pared by 4 bases and J by 5 bases, with 8 bases between. The CDR3 length is 12 residues. Per the germline V gene, CDR1 is SNHLY and CDR2 is FYNNEI. DNA for the CDR3: TGTGCCAGCAGTGTAGGCCTTTATGGCTACACCTTC. Protein sequence: CASSVGLYGYTF.

This chain uses TRBV19 with TRBJ1-3; D is ambiguous. Trimming took 6 bases from V and 0 from J, leaving 6 bases between them. CDR1 is LNHDA, CDR2 SQIVND, per germline (reference sequence). This CDR3 spans 13 amino acids. The CDR3 spells CASRQNSGNTIYF. Written as DNA, the CDR3 is TGTGCCAGTAGGCAGAACTCTGGAAACACCATATATTTT. Drawing the rest from reference TRBV19 and TRBJ1-3, the complete variable domain is DGGITQSPKYLFRKEGQNVTLSCEQNLNHDAMYWYRQDPGQGLRLIYYSQIVNDFQKGDIAEGYSVSREKKESFPLTVTSAQKNPTAFYLCASRQNSGNTIYFGEGSWLTVV.

The chain joins TRBV4-1 to TRBJ1-1, with D uncertain. This CDR3 comprises 11 residues. From germline, CDR1 is MGHRA and CDR2 YSYEKL. The ends were cut back, 2 bases at V and 8 bases at J, with 6 bases in the middle. As DNA, the CDR3 is TGCGCCAGCAGCCAATCGGAAGAAGCTTTCTTT. This sequence encodes CASSQSEEAFF.

The chain employs TRBV3-1 (or the pseudogene TRBV3-2) and TRBJ2-4; TRBD2 agrees at 11 bases. Germline CDR1 reads LGHDT; CDR2 reads YNNKEL (reference sequence). The CDR3 has 20 residues. With 0 bases clipped from V and 1 base from J, the junction kept 11 bases outside the gene matches. The CDR3 DNA follows: TGTGCCAGCAGCCAAGATCTACTAGCGGGGGCCCAAGGGGCCAAAAACATTCAGTACTTC. Translated: CASSQDLLAGAQGAKNIQYF.

This rearrangement joins TRBV4-1 to TRBJ2-7; tentative D call: TRBD1 (6 bases). The germline V and J ends were trimmed by 0 bases and 4 bases, with 16 bases remaining between them. Germline values: CDR1 MGHRA, CDR2 YSYEKL. The CDR3 length is 16 residues. The CDR3: CASSQEETGWRYEQYF. In nucleotides, the CDR3 is TGCGCCAGCAGCCAAGAAGAAACAGGGTGGAGGTACGAGCAGTACTTC.

This sequence joins TRBV7-2 and TRBJ1-2; 11 bases are a match to TRBD1. Germline trimming cut 3 bases from V and 6 bases from J; bases unmatched to any gene: 6. This CDR3 region has 15 residues. Germline V gene lookup returns CDR1 SGHTA and CDR2 FQGNSA. DNA for the CDR3: TGTGCCAGCAGCTTCATAGGACAGGGGGCGGATGGCTACACCTTC. It translates to CASSFIGQGADGYTF.

The chain carries TRBV7-8 and TRBJ2-7, with 7 bases fitting TRBD2. V lost 4 bases and J lost 6; bases outside the gene matches: 12. From germline, CDR1 is SGHVS and CDR2 FQNEAQ. The CDR3 is made up of 15 amino acids. The CDR3: CASSSVRLGEGEQYF. The CDR3 DNA reads as TGTGCCAGCAGCTCCGTCAGGCTAGGGGAGGGCGAGCAGTACTTC.

The CDR3 DNA reads as TGTGCCAGCAGCCCTTTGGGAACAGGGAAGTCCTATAATTCACCCCTCCACTTT. This sequence encodes CASSPLGTGKSYNSPLHF. The gene calls are TRBV11-2 and TRBJ1-6; tentatively, D is TRBD1 (6 bases). Germline values: CDR1 SGHAT, CDR2 FQNNGV. V lost 5 bases, J lost 1 base, and 18 bases lay in between. CDR3 length: 18 residues.

The rearrangement joins TRBV28 to TRBJ2-5, with 7 bases aligning to TRBD2. With V trimmed by 2 bases and J by 1 base, 10 bases remained unmatched. This CDR3 region has 17 residues. Germline CDR1 and CDR2: MDHEN and SYDVKM. CDR3 DNA: TGTGCCAGCAGTTTAGTAGGAGCGGGGAACCTCCAAGAGACCCAGTACTTC. Translated, it gives CASSLVGAGNLQETQYF.

This chain uses TRBV6-2 or TRBV6-3 with TRBJ1-5, with D perhaps matching TRBD1 (5 bases). V lost 0 bases to trimming and J lost 4 bases, with 13 bases between them. Germline values: CDR1 MNHEY, CDR2 SVGEGT. This CDR3 has 16 residues. The CDR3 sequence: CASSYSQGTANQPQHF. The DNA of the CDR3 is TGTGCCAGCAGTTACTCCCAAGGGACGGCTAATCAGCCCCAGCATTTT.

The CDR3 region is CASHYGTGSYEQYF. The CDR3 DNA follows: TGTGCCAGCCACTACGGGACAGGGTCCTACGAGCAGTACTTC. The chain carries TRBV27 and TRBJ2-7; 9 bases fit TRBD1. The junction had 6 bases not matched to a gene; V was cut back by 8 bases and J by 1 base. The germline CDR1 and CDR2 sequences are MNHEY and SMNVEV (reference sequence). The CDR3 has 14 residues.

This clone was observed a few times. The chain links TRBV19 to TRBJ2-7; the D is unclear. Trimming pared 3 bases from V and 0 bases from J, leaving 6 bases between. The CDR3 is made up of 13 amino acids. Germline CDR1 reads LNHDA; CDR2 reads SQIVND (reference sequence). The CDR3 bases are TGTGCCAGTAGTATGGAGTCCTCCTACGAGCAGTACTTC. Amino acid sequence: CASSMESSYEQYF.

This clone appeared a few times. The V gene is TRBV5-1, the J gene TRBJ1-1; D possibly corresponds to TRBD1 (6 bases). The CDR3 is 15 residues long. Germline CDR1 is SGHRS and CDR2 is YFSETQ. Between the trimmed V and J ends, which lost 3 bases and 0 bases, there was a span of 12 bases. The CDR3: CASSWGDILNTEAFF. CDR3 sequence (DNA): TGCGCCAGCAGCTGGGGGGACATACTGAACACTGAAGCTTTCTTT.

This rearrangement joins TRBV19 to TRBJ2-3; D is undetermined. Germline assignment: CDR1 LNHDA and CDR2 SQIVND (reference sequence). Trimming removed 6 bases at V and 6 bases at J, with 13 bases between. The CDR3 covers 13 residues. CDR3 DNA sequence: TGTGCCAGTAGGACCAGGTCGTCGGATACGCAGTATTTT. Translating gives CASRTRSSDTQYF.

The chain couples TRBV12-3 or TRBV12-4 to TRBJ2-1; maybe TRBD1 (5 bases). The CDR3 is made up of 12 amino acids. V lost 5 bases and J 10 bases, leaving 12 bases between the germline ends. The CDR3 DNA reads as TGTGCCAGCAGTCCCCTCAAGGGGGAGCAGTTCTTC. This sequence encodes CASSPLKGEQFF.

This chain links TRBV5-1 with TRBJ2-3, with 11 positions matching TRBD2. CDR1 and CDR2 from the germline V gene are SGHRS and YFSETQ. With 3 bases clipped from V and 2 bases from J, the junction kept 5 bases outside the gene matches. The CDR3 sequence is 16 residues long. DNA of the CDR3: TGCGCCAGCAGCTCCTTAGCGGGGGGGCTCACAGATACGCAGTATTTT. This sequence encodes CASSSLAGGLTDTQYF.

This clone was seen more than once but under ten times. The rearrangement joins TRBV6-4 to TRBJ2-3, with 10 bases aligning to TRBD2. The germline V gene has CDR1 MRHNA and CDR2 SNTAGT. The CDR3 totals 16 residues. Trimming cost V 3 bases and J 6 bases; bases outside gene matches: 9. CDR3 DNA: TGTGCCAGCAGTGAAGGTAGCGGGGGGCCAGGGGATACGCAGTATTTT. This gives the protein CASSEGSGGPGDTQYF.

Worth noting for this clone: The sample contains more than one DNA sequence encoding this CDR3. The chain combines TRBV7-3 with TRBJ1-1; D might be TRBD1 (5 bases). This CDR3 has 13 residues. CDR1 and CDR2 from the germline V gene are SGHTA and FQGTGA. Trimming took 3 bases from V and 3 from J, leaving 8 bases between them. CDR3 nucleotide sequence: TGTGCCAGCAGCTTCTCGGGGGACACTGAAGCTTTCTTT. As protein: CASSFSGDTEAFF.

The chain employs TRBV7-2 and TRBJ2-7; D ambiguous. This CDR3 is built from 12 residues. The V gene's germline CDR1 is SGHTA and CDR2 FQGNSA. The ends were cut back, 4 bases at V and 6 bases at J, with 10 bases in the middle. The CDR3 DNA follows: TGTGCCAGCAGCTCACCGCCGGGCGAGCAGTACTTC. This translates into CASSSPPGEQYF.

This sequence joins TRBV3-1 (or the pseudogene TRBV3-2) and TRBJ2-2, with D maybe TRBD2 (6 bases). Per the germline V gene, CDR1 is LGHDT and CDR2 is YNNKEL (reference sequence). CDR3 length: 13 residues. With 4 bases removed from V and 5 bases from J, the gap between germline ends came to 8 bases. Here the CDR3 reads CASSLGGTGELFF. CDR3 DNA: TGTGCCAGCAGCCTCGGGGGAACCGGGGAGCTGTTTTTT.

The V call is TRBV27, the J call TRBJ2-2; D not certain. V lost 8 bases to trimming and J lost 4 bases, with 17 bases between them. The CDR3 runs 15 residues. The germline CDR1 and CDR2 sequences are MNHEY and SMNVEV (reference sequence). The CDR3 DNA follows: TGTGCCAGCTACACGCCGGGCAGGACCACCGGGGAGCTGTTTTTT. Translation: CASYTPGRTTGELFF.

This clone is a singleton in its sample. This sequence joins TRBV30 and TRBJ2-7; possibly TRBD2 for D (7 bases). This CDR3 is built from 14 residues. Trimming pared 1 base from V and 0 bases from J, leaving 10 bases between. Germline V gene sequence: CDR1 GTSNPN, CDR2 SVGIG (reference sequence). This CDR3 is CAWSAGGGSYEQYF. Here the CDR3 DNA reads TGTGCCTGGAGTGCGGGGGGCGGCTCCTACGAGCAGTACTTC. The variable domain in full, with the rest retrieved from reference TRBV30 and TRBJ2-7, is SQTIHQWPATLVQPVGSPLSLECTVEGTSNPNLYWYRQAAGRGLQLLFYSVGIGQISSEVPQNLSASRPQDRQFILSSKKLLLSDSGFYLCAWSAGGGSYEQYFGPGTRLTVT.

V and J are TRBV15 and TRBJ1-5; 11 nucleotides align to TRBD1. The CDR3 extends over 15 amino acids. Germline CDR1 and CDR2: LNHNV and YYDKDF (reference sequence). V gave up 6 bases and J gave up 4 bases; unmatched junction bases: 5. CDR3 sequence reads: CATRRTGGQNQPQHF. Here the CDR3 DNA reads TGTGCCACCAGGAGGACAGGGGGCCAAAATCAGCCCCAGCATTTT.